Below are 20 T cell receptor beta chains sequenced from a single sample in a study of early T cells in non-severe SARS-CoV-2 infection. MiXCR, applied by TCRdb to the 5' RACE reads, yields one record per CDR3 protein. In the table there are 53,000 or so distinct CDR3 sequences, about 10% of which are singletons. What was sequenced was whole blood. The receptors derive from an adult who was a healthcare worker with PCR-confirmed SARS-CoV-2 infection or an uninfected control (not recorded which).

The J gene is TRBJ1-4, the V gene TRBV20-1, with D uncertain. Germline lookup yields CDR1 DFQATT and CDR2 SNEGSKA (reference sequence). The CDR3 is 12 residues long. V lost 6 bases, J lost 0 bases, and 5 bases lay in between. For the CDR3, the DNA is TGCAGTGCGGGAGCAACTAATGAAAAACTGTTTTTT. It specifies CSAGATNEKLFF.

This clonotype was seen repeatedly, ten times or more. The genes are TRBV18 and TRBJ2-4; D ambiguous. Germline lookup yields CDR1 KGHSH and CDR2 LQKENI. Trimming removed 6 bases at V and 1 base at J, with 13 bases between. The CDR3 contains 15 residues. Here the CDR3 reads CASSLTRGAKNIQYF. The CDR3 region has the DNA TGTGCCAGCTCCTTGACCCGTGGTGCCAAAAACATTCAGTACTTC.

CDR3 amino acids: CASTHRQGAGPTEAFF. As DNA, the CDR3 is TGTGCCAGCACCCATCGACAGGGGGCGGGTCCCACTGAAGCTTTCTTT. The chain is built from TRBV11-2 and TRBJ1-1; the match to TRBD1 covers 10 bases. Trimming at V came to 7 bases and at J to 4 bases, leaving 12 bases not matched to a gene. CDR3 length: 16 amino acids. Per the germline V gene, CDR1 is SGHAT and CDR2 is FQNNGV.

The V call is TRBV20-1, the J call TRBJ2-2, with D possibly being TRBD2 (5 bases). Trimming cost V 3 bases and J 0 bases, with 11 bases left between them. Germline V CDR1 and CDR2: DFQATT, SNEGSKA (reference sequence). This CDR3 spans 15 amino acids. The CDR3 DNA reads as TGCAGTGCTAGGCGGACTGATGCGAACACCGGGGAGCTGTTTTTT. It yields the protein CSARRTDANTGELFF.

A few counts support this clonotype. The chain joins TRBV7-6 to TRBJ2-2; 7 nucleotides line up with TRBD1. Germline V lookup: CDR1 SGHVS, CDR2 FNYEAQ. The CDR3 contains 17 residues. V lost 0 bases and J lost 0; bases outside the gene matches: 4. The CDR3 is CASSLARTGANTGELFF. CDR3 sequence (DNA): TGTGCCAGCAGCTTAGCGAGGACAGGAGCGAACACCGGGGAGCTGTTTTTT.

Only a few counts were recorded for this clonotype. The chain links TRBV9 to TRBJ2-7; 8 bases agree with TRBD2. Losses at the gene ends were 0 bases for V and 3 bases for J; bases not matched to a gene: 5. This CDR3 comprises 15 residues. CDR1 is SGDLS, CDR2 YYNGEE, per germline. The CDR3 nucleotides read TGTGCCAGCAGCGTAGCGAGCGGGAGCGACTACGAGCAGTACTTC. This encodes CASSVASGSDYEQYF.

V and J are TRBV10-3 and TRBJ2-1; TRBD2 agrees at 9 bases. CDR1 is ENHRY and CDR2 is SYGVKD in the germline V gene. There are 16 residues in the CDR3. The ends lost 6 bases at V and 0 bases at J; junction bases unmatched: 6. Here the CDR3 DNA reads TGTGCCATCAGCCGACTAGCGGAGAGCTCCTACAATGAGCAGTTCTTC. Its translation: CAISRLAESSYNEQFF.

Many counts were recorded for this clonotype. This CDR3 is CASSLTPRGGTEAFF. CDR3 nucleotide sequence: TGTGCCAGCAGTTTGACTCCGCGGGGGGGAACTGAAGCTTTCTTT. The chain is built from TRBV28 and TRBJ1-1, with TRBD1 as a possible D gene (5 bases). Germline V CDR1 and CDR2: MDHEN, SYDVKM. This CDR3 has 15 residues. Trimming took 3 bases from V and 5 from J, leaving 16 bases between them.

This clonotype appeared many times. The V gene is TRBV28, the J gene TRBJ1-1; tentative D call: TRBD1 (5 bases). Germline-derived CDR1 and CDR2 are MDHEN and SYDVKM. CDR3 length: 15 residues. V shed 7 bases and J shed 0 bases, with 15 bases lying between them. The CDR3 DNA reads TGTGCCAGCACCGAGGGTGTGGACATGAACACTGAAGCTTTCTTT. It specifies CASTEGVDMNTEAFF.

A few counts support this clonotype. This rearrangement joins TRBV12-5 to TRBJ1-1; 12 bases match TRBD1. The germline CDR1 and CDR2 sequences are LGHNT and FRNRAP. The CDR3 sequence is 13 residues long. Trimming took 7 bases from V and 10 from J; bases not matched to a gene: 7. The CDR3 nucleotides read TGTGCTAGTGCCCTGGGACAGGGGGCCTCAGCTTTCTTT. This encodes CASALGQGASAFF.

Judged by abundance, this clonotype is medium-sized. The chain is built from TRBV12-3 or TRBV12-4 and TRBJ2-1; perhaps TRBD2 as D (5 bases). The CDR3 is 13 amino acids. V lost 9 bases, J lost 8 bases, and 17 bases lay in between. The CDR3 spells CASGRGIRDEQFF. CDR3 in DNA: TGTGCCAGTGGACGGGGAATACGGGATGAGCAGTTCTTC.

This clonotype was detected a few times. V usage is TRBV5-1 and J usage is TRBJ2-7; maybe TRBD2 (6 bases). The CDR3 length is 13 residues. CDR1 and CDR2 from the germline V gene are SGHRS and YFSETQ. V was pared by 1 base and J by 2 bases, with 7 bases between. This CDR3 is CASSLPGAYEQYF. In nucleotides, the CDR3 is TGCGCCAGCAGCTTGCCGGGAGCCTACGAGCAGTACTTC.

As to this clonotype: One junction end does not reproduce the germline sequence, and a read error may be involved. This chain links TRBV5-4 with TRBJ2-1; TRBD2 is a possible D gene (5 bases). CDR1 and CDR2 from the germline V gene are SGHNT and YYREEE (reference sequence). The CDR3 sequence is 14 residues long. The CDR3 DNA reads TGTGCCAGCCTAGGACTGGAGTCCTCCAATGAGCAGTTCTTC. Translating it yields CASLGLESSNEQFF.

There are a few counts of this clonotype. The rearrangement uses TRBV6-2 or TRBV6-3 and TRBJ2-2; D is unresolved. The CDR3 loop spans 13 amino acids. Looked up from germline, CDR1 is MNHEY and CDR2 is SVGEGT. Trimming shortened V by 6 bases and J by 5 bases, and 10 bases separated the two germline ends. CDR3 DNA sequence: TGTGCCAGCAGCTCCCTAGGGACCGGGGAGCTGTTTTTT. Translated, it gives CASSSLGTGELFF.

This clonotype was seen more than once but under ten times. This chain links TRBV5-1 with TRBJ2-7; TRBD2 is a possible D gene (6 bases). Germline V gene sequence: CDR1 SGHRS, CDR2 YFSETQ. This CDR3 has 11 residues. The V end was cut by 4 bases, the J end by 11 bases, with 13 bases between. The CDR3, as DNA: TGCGCCAGCAGCCTCGCCGGGAGAGAGTACTTC. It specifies CASSLAGREYF.

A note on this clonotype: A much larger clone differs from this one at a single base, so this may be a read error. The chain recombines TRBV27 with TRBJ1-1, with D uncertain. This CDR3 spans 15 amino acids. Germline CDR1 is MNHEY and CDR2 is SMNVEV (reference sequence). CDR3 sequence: CTSSLSVGPNTEAFF. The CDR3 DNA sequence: TGTACCAGCAGTTTATCCGTCGGCCCGAACACTGAAGCTTTCTTT.

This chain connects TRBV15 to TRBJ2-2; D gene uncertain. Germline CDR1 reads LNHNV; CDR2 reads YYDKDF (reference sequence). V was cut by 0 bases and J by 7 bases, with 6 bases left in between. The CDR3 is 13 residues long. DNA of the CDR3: TGTGCCACCAGCAGAGATATTAGCGGGGAGCTGTTTTTT. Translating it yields CATSRDISGELFF.

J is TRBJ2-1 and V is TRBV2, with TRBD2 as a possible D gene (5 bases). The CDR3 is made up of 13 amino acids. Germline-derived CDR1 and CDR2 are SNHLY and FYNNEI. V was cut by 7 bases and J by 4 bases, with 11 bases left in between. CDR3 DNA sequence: TGTGCCAGCAAGTCGGGAACGTACAATGAGCAGTTCTTC. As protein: CASKSGTYNEQFF.

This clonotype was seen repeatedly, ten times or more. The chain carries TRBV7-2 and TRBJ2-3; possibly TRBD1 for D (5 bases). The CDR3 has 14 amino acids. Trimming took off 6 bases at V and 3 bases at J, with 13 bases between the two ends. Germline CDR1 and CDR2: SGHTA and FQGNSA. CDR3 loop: CASSYPQVTDTQYF. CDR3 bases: TGTGCCAGCAGTTACCCACAGGTTACAGATACGCAGTATTTT. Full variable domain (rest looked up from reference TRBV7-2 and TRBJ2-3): GAGVSQSPSNKVTEKGKDVELRCDPISGHTALYWYRQSLGQGLEFLIYFQGNSAPDKSGLPSDRFSAERTGGSVSTLTIQRTQQEDSAVYLCASSYPQVTDTQYFGPGTRLTVL.

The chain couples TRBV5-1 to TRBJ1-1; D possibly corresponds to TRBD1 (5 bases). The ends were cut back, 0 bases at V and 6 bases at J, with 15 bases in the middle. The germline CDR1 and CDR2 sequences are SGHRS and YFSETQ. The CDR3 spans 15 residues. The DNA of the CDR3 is TGCGCCAGCAGCTTGGTCCGTTCCCAGGGCGCTGAAGCTTTCTTT. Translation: CASSLVRSQGAEAFF.